The T cell receptor beta chain described here comes from a study of shared clonotypes between healthy human individuals. Study observations and caveats: Researchers sampled only blood; tissue repertoires likely differ.

Germline values: CDR1 MNHEY, CDR2 SMNVEV (reference sequence). Losses at the gene ends were 4 bases for V and 9 bases for J; bases not matched to a gene: 14. The CDR3 totals 16 residues. For this clone: The target antigen is unknown.

Study processing details: Junction-only sequences without quality scores came from ImmunoSEQ, so filtering differed. Measured with immunoSEQ multiplex PCR; TCRdb has only the in-frame clones, and not every one. That table supplies the V and J calls and clone size; D and trimming were determined from the DNA. The data hold about 480,000 clones, with around 74% observed a single time. The sequence was obtained from a woman in her 40s in good health. Some clones in this sample may be carry-over from other donors' samples. Sample: PBMCs. The V gene is TRBV27, the J gene TRBJ2-1, with TRBD2 matching 8 bases. CDR3 region: CASSSPGTRGLGEQFF. CDR3 coding DNA: TGTGCCAGCAGTTCCCCCGGGACTAGAGGGCTCGGTGAGCAGTTCTTC.